The 10 T cell receptor beta chains reported below all come from one sample, sequenced in a study of T cells in Graves' hyperthyroidism and ophthalmopathy. The TCR beta CDR3 regions underwent amplification using RNA transcripts as the source. HTBI primers were employed in a first-round RT-PCR of the TCR CDR3. TCRdb re-analysed the multiplex PCR reads in MiXCR, keeping a single row per CDR3 protein. The sample lists 250,000 or so distinct CDR3 sequences, roughly 15% occurring once. The sample taken for sequencing was blood. The origin of the receptors is a woman aged 45-59 years with Graves' hyperthyroidism that later progressed to Graves' ophthalmopathy.

This clonotype was recorded at least ten times. CDR3 in amino acids: CASSLRHQETQYF. The CDR3 DNA reads as TGTGCCAGCAGTTTGCGGCATCAAGAGACCCAGTACTTC. The rearrangement links TRBV12-3 or TRBV12-4 to TRBJ2-5; D gene unclear. This CDR3 comprises 13 residues. Trimming removed 3 bases at V and 2 bases at J, with 7 bases between.

This chain links TRBV20-1 with TRBJ1-3; D ambiguous. The CDR3 loop spans 14 amino acids. With 6 bases removed from V and 4 bases from J, the gap between germline ends came to 16 bases. Germline V lookup: CDR1 DFQATT, CDR2 SNEGSKA (reference sequence). The CDR3 DNA sequence: TGCAGTGCCGCGGAACGGGGAAGAGGAAACACCATATATTTT. It translates to CSAAERGRGNTIYF.

A few counts support this clonotype. The rearrangement uses TRBV30 and TRBJ1-5; D is unclear. The V end lost 2 bases, the J end lost 7 bases, and 9 bases lay between the germline ends. From germline, CDR1 is GTSNPN and CDR2 SVGIG (reference sequence). The CDR3 sequence is 12 residues long. This CDR3 is CAWSMGPQPQHF. The CDR3 coding sequence is TGTGCCTGGAGTATGGGTCCCCAGCCCCAGCATTTT. Using reference TRBV30 and TRBJ1-5 for the parts outside the CDR3, the full variable domain is SQTIHQWPATLVQPVGSPLSLECTVEGTSNPNLYWYRQAAGRGLQLLFYSVGIGQISSEVPQNLSASRPQDRQFILSSKKLLLSDSGFYLCAWSMGPQPQHFGDGTRLSIL.

V and J are TRBV10-2 and TRBJ2-1; 14 nucleotides align to TRBD2. Germline V gene lookup returns CDR1 WSHSY and CDR2 SAAADI. J gave up 7 bases and V 6 bases, and 11 bases lay outside the gene matches. The CDR3 runs to 17 residues. DNA of the CDR3: TGCGCCAGCAGGGGGACTAGCGGGAGTTGGAGTAGGAATGAGCAGTTCTTC. The encoded protein is CASRGTSGSWSRNEQFF.

The chain uses TRBV3-1 and TRBJ2-6; D might be TRBD1 (6 bases). Germline values: CDR1 LGHDT, CDR2 YNNKEL (reference sequence). The CDR3 consists of 15 residues. Deletions cut 2 bases from V and 2 bases from J, with 7 bases between. The CDR3 bases are TGTGCCAGCAGCCAATGGACAGCTGGGGCCAACGTCCTGACTTTC. Translated, it gives CASSQWTAGANVLTF.

This clonotype was counted many times. The chain links TRBV2 to TRBJ2-7, with a possible D match to TRBD2 (6 bases). The CDR3 is 13 residues long. The ends were cut back, 9 bases at V and 6 bases at J, with 18 bases in the middle. Germline CDR1 is SNHLY and CDR2 is FYNNEI. In DNA, the CDR3 is TGTGCCAGTCTCCCAGGGAGGCGGTCCGAGCAGTACTTC. Its translation: CASLPGRRSEQYF.

This clonotype appeared many times. The gene calls are TRBV5-1 and TRBJ2-3; D ambiguous. The germline gives CDR1 SGHRS, CDR2 YFSETQ. The CDR3 covers 15 residues. Trimming left V 0 bases short and J 2 bases short, with 10 bases between. The CDR3 reads CASSLVPGDTDTQYF. The DNA of the CDR3 is TGCGCCAGCAGCTTGGTGCCAGGCGACACAGATACGCAGTATTTT.

This clonotype occurred a few times. The V call is TRBV19, the J call TRBJ2-3; 13 bases are a match to TRBD2. Germline V lookup: CDR1 LNHDA, CDR2 SQIVND (reference sequence). The CDR3 consists of 16 residues. Trimming at V came to 4 bases and at J to 6 bases, leaving 7 bases not matched to a gene. Written as DNA, the CDR3 is TGTGCCAGTAGTACTACACTAGCGGGAGGGATGGATACGCAGTATTTT. Its protein is CASSTTLAGGMDTQYF.

This clonotype was counted at least ten times. This chain uses TRBV2 with TRBJ1-2; maybe TRBD1 (5 bases). V shed 10 bases and J shed 3 bases, with 21 bases lying between them. In germline, CDR1 is SNHLY, CDR2 FYNNEI. The CDR3 runs 15 residues. In DNA, the CDR3 is TGTGCCACCGCAGATTCTAGACAGTCCCACTATGGCTACACCTTC. The encoded protein is CATADSRQSHYGYTF.

The rearrangement links TRBV6-1 to TRBJ2-1, with 9 positions matching TRBD2. Germline V gene sequence: CDR1 MNHNS, CDR2 SASEGT. V lost 7 bases and J lost 9; bases outside the gene matches: 10. The CDR3 contains 14 residues. CDR3 in DNA: TGTGCCAGCACTAGACTAGCGGTCGATCGTGAGCAGTTCTTC. It is translated as CASTRLAVDREQFF.